A selection of T cell receptor beta chains follows, all from one sample in a study of T cell repertoires in cytomegalovirus infection. TCRdb fed the reads into MiXCR, producing one record per CDR3 protein. The sample includes approximately 76,000 distinct CDR3 sequences, about 37% of them seen just once. No antigen has been assigned to these receptors. The sample here was CD8+ T cells from cultured PBMCs, taken from culture after CMV antigen stimulation. The origin of the receptors is a human donor in good health (CMV status not recorded). Some clones in this sample may be carry-over from other donors' samples. Both conserved end residues are part of each CDR3. The D gene is left open where the match is weak. Some rows mark clone size as missing; the rest say once, few, many or name a class of expanded clone.

clone_size	d_call	v_call	j_call	cdr3_aa	cdr3_nt
NA	NA	TRBV7-9	TRBJ2-7	CASSLASRSYEQYF	TGTGCCAGCAGCTTAGCGTCGAGGTCCTACGAGCAGTACTTC
few	NA	TRBV6-1	TRBJ2-7	CASSVLKEPYYEQYF	TGTGCCAGCAGTGTACTCAAAGAACCTTACTACGAGCAGTACTTC
NA	NA	TRBV19	TRBJ2-7	CASSIDTGTVAYEQYF	TGTGCCAGTAGTATAGACACCGGGACGGTGGCCTACGAGCAGTACTTC
NA	NA	TRBV9	TRBJ2-3	CACSAEGTAGDTQYF	TGTGCCTGCAGCGCCGAGGGGACCGCCGGAGATACGCAGTATTTT
NA	NA	TRBV11-2	TRBJ1-1	CASSPNMNTEAFF	TGTGCCAGCAGCCCAAATATGAACACTGAAGCTTTCTTT
NA	TRBD2	TRBV7-6	TRBJ2-3	CASSSTSRGRAMPTDTQYF	TGTGCCAGCAGCTCGACTAGCCGGGGGAGAGCAATGCCCACAGATACGCAGTATTTT
few	NA	TRBV7-9	TRBJ1-3	CASSFRRAESSGNTIYF	TGTGCCAGCAGCTTTAGGCGGGCTGAAAGCTCTGGAAACACCATATATTTT
NA	NA	TRBV4-1	TRBJ1-2	CASSQVNRGGLDGYTF	TGCGCCAGCAGCCAAGTTAATAGAGGGGGGCTAGATGGCTACACCTTC
NA	NA	TRBV11-2	TRBJ2-5	CASSLRGNGWAVQETQYF	TGTGCCAGCAGCTTACGTGGGAACGGCTGGGCGGTTCAAGAGACCCAGTACTTC
NA	NA	TRBV4-1	TRBJ1-3	CASSQGPNSGNTIYF	TGCGCCAGCAGCCAAGGACCGAACTCTGGAAACACCATATATTTT
few	NA	TRBV2	TRBJ2-7	CASSPGITPYEQYF	TGTGCCAGCAGCCCAGGGATAACACCCTACGAGCAGTACTTC
NA	NA	TRBV3-1	TRBJ2-5	CASSQDIGRIGPEGETQYF	TGTGCCAGCAGCCAAGATATTGGGAGGATTGGACCGGAGGGAGAGACCCAGTACTTC
few	TRBD1	TRBV4-1	TRBJ2-3	CASSFRDLQRDSSPTDTQYF	TGCGCCAGCAGCTTCCGAGATCTACAAAGGGACAGCTCCCCCACAGATACGCAGTATTTT
many	NA	TRBV7-8	TRBJ2-1	CASSPHRSSYNEQFF	TGTGCCAGCAGCCCCCACCGAAGCTCCTACAATGAGCAGTTCTTC
NA	NA	TRBV19	TRBJ1-2	CASTSGTAMGGYTF	TGTGCCAGTACCTCCGGGACCGCCATGGGGGGCTACACCTTC
few	TRBD2	TRBV7-8	TRBJ2-7	CASSHGGAGSYEQYF	TGTGCCAGCAGCCACGGGGGGGCCGGATCCTACGAGCAGTACTTC
NA	NA	TRBV7-6	TRBJ2-3	CASSSTGARTDTQYF	TGTGCCAGCAGCTCAACGGGGGCCCGCACAGATACGCAGTATTTT
NA	NA	TRBV2	TRBJ2-3	CASTQVGQYF	TGTGCCAGCACCCAGGTGGGGCAGTATTTT
NA	TRBD1	TRBV6-5	TRBJ1-1	CASSSTGWNTEAFF	TGTGCCAGCAGTTCGACAGGGTGGAACACTGAAGCTTTCTTT
NA	NA	TRBV2	TRBJ2-1	CASSEAGLSHEQFF	TGTGCCAGCAGTGAAGCGGGCCTATCCCATGAGCAGTTCTTC
NA	NA	TRBV7-2	TRBJ2-3	CASSLSEDTQYF	TGTGCCAGCAGCTTAAGTGAAGATACGCAGTATTTT
NA	NA	TRBV4-1	TRBJ2-4	CASSQGYAKNIQYF	TGCGCCAGCAGCCAAGGGTATGCCAAAAACATTCAGTACTTC
NA	NA	TRBV7-8	TRBJ2-7	CASSLEEWYEQYF	TGTGCCAGCAGCTTAGAGGAGTGGTACGAGCAGTACTTC
NA	NA	TRBV27	TRBJ1-5	CASSHNSQGERGQPQHF	TGTGCCAGCAGTCACAATTCACAGGGTGAACGGGGACAGCCCCAGCATTTT
NA	TRBD2	TRBV4-3	TRBJ2-7	CASSQGVLRGLAGAEQYF	TGCGCCAGCAGCCAAGGAGTTCTGAGGGGACTAGCGGGGGCCGAGCAGTACTTC
few	NA	TRBV15	TRBJ2-3	CATSRGAGAARTDTQYF	TGTGCCACCAGCAGAGGGGCGGGGGCTGCCCGCACAGATACGCAGTATTTT
few	NA	TRBV5-4	TRBJ1-2	CASSQDSTNYRGYTF	TGTGCCAGCAGCCAGGACAGCACGAATTATCGGGGCTACACCTTC
NA	TRBD1	TRBV4-1	TRBJ2-2	CASSKDRPTTGELFF	TGCGCCAGCAGCAAGGACAGGCCCACCACCGGGGAGCTGTTTTTT
few	TRBD1	TRBV6-5	TRBJ2-2	CASSYDRAGGTGELFF	TGTGCCAGCAGTTACGATCGGGCAGGGGGTACCGGGGAGCTGTTTTTT